The sequence of this TCR beta chain was determined in a study of monozygotic twins with inflammatory bowel disease. TCRdb re-called the 5' RACE reads; every CDR3 protein appears as one record, without DNA. This repertoire comprises a few hundred thousand distinct CDR3 sequences; its ten largest clones make up around 2.4%. Without any T cell sorting, total RNA was isolated from whole blood. The CDR3 covers 15 residues. Germline loops: CDR1 SGHNT, CDR2 YYREEE (reference sequence). This clonotype was obtained from a human donor with ulcerative colitis or Crohn's disease, or a healthy co-twin of an affected twin (not recorded which). The chain links TRBV5-4 to TRBJ2-5; TCRdb gives TRBD2 as the D gene, but with no DNA this cannot be confirmed. The sequenced sample consisted of blood. The CDR3 sequence: CASSLISAGQETQYF.